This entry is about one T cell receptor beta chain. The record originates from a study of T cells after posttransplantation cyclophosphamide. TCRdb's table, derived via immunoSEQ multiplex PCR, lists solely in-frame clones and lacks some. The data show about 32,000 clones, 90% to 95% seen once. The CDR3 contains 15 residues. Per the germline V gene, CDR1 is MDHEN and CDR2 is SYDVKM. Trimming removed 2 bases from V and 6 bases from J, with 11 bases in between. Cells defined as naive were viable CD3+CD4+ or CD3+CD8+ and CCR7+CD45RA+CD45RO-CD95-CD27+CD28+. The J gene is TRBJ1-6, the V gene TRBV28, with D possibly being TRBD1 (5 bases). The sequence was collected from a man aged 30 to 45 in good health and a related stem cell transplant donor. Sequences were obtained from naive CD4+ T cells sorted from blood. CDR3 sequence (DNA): TGTGCCAGCAGTTTAAGGGGAAAATCTAATTCACCCCTCCACTTT. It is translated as CASSLRGKSNSPLHF.